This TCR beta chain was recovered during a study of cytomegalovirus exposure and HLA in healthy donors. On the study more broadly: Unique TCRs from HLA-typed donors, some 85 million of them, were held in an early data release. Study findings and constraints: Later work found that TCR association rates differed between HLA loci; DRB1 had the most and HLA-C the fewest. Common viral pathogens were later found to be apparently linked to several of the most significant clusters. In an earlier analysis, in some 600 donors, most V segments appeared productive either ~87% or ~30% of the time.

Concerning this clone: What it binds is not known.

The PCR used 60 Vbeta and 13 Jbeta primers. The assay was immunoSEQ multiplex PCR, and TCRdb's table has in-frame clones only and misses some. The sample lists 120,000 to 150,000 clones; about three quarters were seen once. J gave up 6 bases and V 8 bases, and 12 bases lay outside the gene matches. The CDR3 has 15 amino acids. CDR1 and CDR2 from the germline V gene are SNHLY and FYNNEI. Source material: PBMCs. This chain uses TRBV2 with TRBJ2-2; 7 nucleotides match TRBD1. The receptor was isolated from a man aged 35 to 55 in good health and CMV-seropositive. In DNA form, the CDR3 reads TGTGCCAGCGGGGTGGCAGGGGGACGGTCCGGGGAGCTGTTTTTT. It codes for CASGVAGGRSGELFF.